This section outlines one T cell receptor beta chain sequence together with its context. It was with random hexamers that roughly 0.45 to 1 ug RNA was reverse transcribed. TCRdb reprocessed the immunoSEQ multiplex PCR reads with MiXCR, giving one entry per CDR3 protein. Of 140,000 to 150,000 distinct CDR3 sequences listed, roughly 95% are singletons. CD8+ and CD4+ T cells from blood underwent TCR beta sequencing. This record comes from a study of CD8 T cells in Susac syndrome. V lost 0 bases to trimming and J lost 1 base, with 10 bases between them. The CDR3 is 16 residues long. Germline V gene lookup returns CDR1 SGHRS and CDR2 YFSETQ.

The chain employs TRBV5-1 and TRBJ1-4; possibly TRBD1 for D (5 bases). This TCR came from a human donor with Susac syndrome. The sequencing input was CD4+ T cells from PBMCs. The DNA of the CDR3 is TGCGCCAGCAGCTTGGCTCCGCAGGGAACTAATGAAAAACTGTTTTTT. Amino acid sequence: CASSLAPQGTNEKLFF.